This record looks at one TCR beta chain sequence and its context. Its antigen remains unknown. Trimming removed 2 bases at V and 3 bases at J, with 13 bases between. CDR1 SQVTM and CDR2 ANQGSEA come from the germline V gene. The CDR3 is 14 residues long. The sample comes from a study of T-cell memory formation after mild COVID-19. TCRdb called the 5' RACE reads again in MiXCR, with one record for every CDR3 protein. The repertoire holds some 82,000 distinct CDR3 sequences, 9.5% to 15% seen once, with around two fifths in the top ten. General study results and limits: A second wave expanding day 15 to 37 was CD4+-biased; contracting clones were balanced. In pre-infection memory, a portion of responding clones appeared, which suggested that cross-reactive memory joined.

Sequencing input: PBMCs or a T cell subset sorted from them (not recorded which). The receptor comes from a man aged 18-30 years who had mild COVID-19 (a few samples of this study predate the infection). Cell type and time point are not known. The chain is built from TRBV29-1 and TRBJ1-1; D might be TRBD1 (6 bases). The CDR3: CSVEPHRVDTEAFF. DNA of the CDR3: TGCAGCGTTGAACCCCACAGGGTAGACACTGAAGCTTTCTTT.